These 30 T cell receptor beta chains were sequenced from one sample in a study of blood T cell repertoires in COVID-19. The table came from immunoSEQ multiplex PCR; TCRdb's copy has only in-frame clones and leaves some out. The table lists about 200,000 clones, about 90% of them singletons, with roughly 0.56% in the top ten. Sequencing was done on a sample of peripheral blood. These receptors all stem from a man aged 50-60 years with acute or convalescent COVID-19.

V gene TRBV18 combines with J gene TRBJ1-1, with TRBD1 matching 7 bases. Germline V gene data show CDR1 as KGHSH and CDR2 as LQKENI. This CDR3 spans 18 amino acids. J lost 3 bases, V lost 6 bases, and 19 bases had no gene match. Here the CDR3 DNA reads TGTGCCAGCTCCCGACGGGGGCAGGGGGATTGGGCGGACACTGAAGCTTTCTTT. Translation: CASSRRGQGDWADTEAFF.

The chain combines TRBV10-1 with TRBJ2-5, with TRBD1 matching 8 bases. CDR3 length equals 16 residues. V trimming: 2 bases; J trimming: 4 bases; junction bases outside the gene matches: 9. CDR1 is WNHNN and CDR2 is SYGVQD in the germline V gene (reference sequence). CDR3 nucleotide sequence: TGCGCCAGCAGTGAGGCCATCCCAACAGGGGGAGAGACCCAGTACTTC. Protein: CASSEAIPTGGETQYF.

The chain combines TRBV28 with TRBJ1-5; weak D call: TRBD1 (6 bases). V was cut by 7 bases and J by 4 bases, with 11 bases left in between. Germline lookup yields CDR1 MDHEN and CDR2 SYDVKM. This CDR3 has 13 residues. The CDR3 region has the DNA TGTGCCAGCATTCGGCAGGGGAATCAGCCCCAGCATTTT. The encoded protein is CASIRQGNQPQHF.

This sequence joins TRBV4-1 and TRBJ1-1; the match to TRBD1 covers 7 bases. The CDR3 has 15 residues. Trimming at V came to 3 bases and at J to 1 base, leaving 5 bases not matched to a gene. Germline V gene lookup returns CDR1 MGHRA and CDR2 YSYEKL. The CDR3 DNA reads TGCGCCAGCAGCCATAGGGACAGAGCGAACACTGAAGCTTTCTTT. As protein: CASSHRDRANTEAFF.

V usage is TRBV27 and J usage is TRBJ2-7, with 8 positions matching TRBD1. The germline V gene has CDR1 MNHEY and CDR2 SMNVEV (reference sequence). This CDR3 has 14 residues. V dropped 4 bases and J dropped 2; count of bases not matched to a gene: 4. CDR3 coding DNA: TGTGCCAGCAGTTGGGCAGGGGGCCCCTACGAGCAGTACTTC. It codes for CASSWAGGPYEQYF.

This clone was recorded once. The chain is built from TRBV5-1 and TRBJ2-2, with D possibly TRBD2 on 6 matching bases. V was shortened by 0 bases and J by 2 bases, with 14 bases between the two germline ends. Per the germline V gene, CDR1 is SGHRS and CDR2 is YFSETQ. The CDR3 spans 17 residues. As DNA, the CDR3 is TGCGCCAGCAGCTTGGCCGGAGGGGCCGGAAACACCGGGGAGCTGTTTTTT. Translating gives CASSLAGGAGNTGELFF.

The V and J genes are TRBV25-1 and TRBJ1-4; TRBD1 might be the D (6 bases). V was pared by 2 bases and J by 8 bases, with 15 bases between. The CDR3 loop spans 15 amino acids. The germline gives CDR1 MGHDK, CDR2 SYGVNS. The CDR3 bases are TGTGCCAGCAGTGAACAAGGGGGGGCTGGAGAAAAACTGTTTTTT. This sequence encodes CASSEQGGAGEKLFF.

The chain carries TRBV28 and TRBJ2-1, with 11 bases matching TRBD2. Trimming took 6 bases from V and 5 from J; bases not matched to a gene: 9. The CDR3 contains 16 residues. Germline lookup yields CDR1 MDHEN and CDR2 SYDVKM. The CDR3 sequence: CASSTPATSGNNEQFF. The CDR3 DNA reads TGTGCCAGCAGCACCCCCGCGACTAGCGGGAACAATGAGCAGTTCTTC.

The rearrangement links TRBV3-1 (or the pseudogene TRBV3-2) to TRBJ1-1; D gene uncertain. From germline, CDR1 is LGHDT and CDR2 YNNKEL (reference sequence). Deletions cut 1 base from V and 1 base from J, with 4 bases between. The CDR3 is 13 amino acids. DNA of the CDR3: TGTGCCAGCAGCCAAGCTTCGAACACTGAAGCTTTCTTT. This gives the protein CASSQASNTEAFF.

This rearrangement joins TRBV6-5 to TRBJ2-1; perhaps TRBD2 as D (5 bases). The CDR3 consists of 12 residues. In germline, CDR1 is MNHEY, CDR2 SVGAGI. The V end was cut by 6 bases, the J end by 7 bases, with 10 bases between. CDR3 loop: CASSQLENEQFF. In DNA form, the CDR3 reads TGTGCCAGCAGCCAACTAGAGAATGAGCAGTTCTTC.

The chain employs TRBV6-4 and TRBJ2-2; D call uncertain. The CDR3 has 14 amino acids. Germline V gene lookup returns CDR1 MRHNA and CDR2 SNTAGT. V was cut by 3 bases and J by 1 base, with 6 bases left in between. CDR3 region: CASSEALNTGELFF. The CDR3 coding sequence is TGTGCCAGCAGTGAAGCTCTGAACACCGGGGAGCTGTTTTTT.

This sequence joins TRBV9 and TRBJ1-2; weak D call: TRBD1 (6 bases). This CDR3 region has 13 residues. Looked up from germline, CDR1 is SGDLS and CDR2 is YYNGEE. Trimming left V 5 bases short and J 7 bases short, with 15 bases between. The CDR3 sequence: CASRRTEALGYTF. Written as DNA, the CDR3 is TGTGCCAGCAGGCGGACAGAGGCGCTTGGCTACACCTTC.

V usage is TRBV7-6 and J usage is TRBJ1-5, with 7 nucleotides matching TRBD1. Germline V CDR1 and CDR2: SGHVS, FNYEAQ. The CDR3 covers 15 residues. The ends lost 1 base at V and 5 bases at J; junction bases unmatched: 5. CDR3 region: CASSLEDRSDQPQHF. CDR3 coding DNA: TGTGCCAGCAGCTTAGAGGACAGGTCTGATCAGCCCCAGCATTTT.

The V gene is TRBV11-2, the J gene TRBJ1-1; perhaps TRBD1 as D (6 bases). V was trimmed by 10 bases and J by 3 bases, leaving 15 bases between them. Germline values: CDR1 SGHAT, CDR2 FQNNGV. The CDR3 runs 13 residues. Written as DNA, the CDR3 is TGTGCCACCCAGGACAGAATAGACACTGAAGCTTTCTTT. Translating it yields CATQDRIDTEAFF.

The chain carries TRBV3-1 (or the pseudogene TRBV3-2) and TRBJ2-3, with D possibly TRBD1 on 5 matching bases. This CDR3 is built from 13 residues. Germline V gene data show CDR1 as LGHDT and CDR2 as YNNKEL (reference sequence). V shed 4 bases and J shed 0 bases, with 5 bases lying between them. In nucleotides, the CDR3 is TGTGCCAGCAGCCGGGGCAGCACAGATACGCAGTATTTT. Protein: CASSRGSTDTQYF.

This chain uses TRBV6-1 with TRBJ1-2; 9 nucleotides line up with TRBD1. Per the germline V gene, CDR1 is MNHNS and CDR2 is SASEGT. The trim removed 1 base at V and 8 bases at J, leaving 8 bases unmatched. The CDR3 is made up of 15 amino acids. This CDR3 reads CASSEGDRVRKGYTF. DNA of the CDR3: TGTGCCAGCAGTGAAGGGGACAGGGTTCGGAAAGGCTACACCTTC.

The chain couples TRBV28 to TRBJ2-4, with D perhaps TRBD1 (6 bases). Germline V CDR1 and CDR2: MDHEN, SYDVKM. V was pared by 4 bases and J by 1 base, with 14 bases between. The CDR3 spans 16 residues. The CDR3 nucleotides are TGTGCCAGCAGTTCGCTGGGGGCCTTGGCCAAAAACATTCAGTACTTC. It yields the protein CASSSLGALAKNIQYF.

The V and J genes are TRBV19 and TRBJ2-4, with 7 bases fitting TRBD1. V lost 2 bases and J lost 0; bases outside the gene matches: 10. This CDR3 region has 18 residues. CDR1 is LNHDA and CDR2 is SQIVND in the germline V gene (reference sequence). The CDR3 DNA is TGTGCCAGTAGTATATCCATCCTTAGGGGGCTAGCCAAAAACATTCAGTACTTC. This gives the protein CASSISILRGLAKNIQYF. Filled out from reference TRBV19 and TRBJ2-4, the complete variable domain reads DGGITQSPKYLFRKEGQNVTLSCEQNLNHDAMYWYRQDPGQGLRLIYYSQIVNDFQKGDIAEGYSVSREKKESFPLTVTSAQKNPTAFYLCASSISILRGLAKNIQYFGAGTRLSVL.

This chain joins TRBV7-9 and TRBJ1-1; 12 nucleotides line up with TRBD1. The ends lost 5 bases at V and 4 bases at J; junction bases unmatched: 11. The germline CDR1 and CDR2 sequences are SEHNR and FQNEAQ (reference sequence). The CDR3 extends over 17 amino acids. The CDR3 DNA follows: TGTGCCAGCAGCCACGGGACAGGGGGCCTGGTGGGCACTGAAGCTTTCTTT. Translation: CASSHGTGGLVGTEAFF.

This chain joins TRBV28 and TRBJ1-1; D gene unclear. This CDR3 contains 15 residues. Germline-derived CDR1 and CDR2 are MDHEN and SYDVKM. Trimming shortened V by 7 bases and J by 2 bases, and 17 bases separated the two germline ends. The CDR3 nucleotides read TGTGCCAGCACCTCCCCGGGTGGAGCTAACACTGAAGCTTTCTTT. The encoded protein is CASTSPGGANTEAFF. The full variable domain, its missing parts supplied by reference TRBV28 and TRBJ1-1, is DVKVTQSSRYLVKRTGEKVFLECVQDMDHENMFWYRQDPGLGLRLIYFSYDVKMKEKGDIPEGYSVSREKKERFSLILESASTNQTSMYLCASTSPGGANTEAFFGQGTRLTVV.

The CDR3, as DNA: TGTGCCAGCAGCTCTCGGGACAGGGGAGGAAACACCATATATTTT. This sequence encodes CASSSRDRGGNTIYF. This chain connects TRBV7-8 to TRBJ1-3, with 10 bases lining up with TRBD1. Trimming cost V 4 bases and J 4 bases; bases outside gene matches: 4. The CDR3 contains 15 residues. Germline CDR1 reads SGHVS; CDR2 reads FQNEAQ.

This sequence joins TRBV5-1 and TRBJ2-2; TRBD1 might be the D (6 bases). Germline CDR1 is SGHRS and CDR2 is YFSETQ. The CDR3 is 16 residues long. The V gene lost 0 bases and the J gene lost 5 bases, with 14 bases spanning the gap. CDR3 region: CASSLAPGVETGELFF. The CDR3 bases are TGCGCCAGCAGCTTGGCCCCAGGGGTGGAGACCGGGGAGCTGTTTTTT.

The CDR3 spells CASTDGGLSSYNEQFF. The CDR3 DNA follows: TGTGCCAGCACTGACGGGGGGCTTAGCTCCTACAATGAGCAGTTCTTC. The chain combines TRBV2 with TRBJ2-1, with a tentative D call TRBD2 (7 bases). Trimming shortened V by 7 bases and J by 0 bases, and 16 bases separated the two germline ends. The CDR3 length is 16 residues. Germline assignment: CDR1 SNHLY and CDR2 FYNNEI.

The CDR3 DNA is TGTGCCTGTGGCATGGGCAACACCGGGGAGCTGTTTTTT. This gives the protein CACGMGNTGELFF. The chain has TRBV28 and TRBJ2-2, with D hard to call. V dropped 11 bases and J dropped 2 bases, with 12 bases sitting between them. The CDR3 totals 13 residues. Germline CDR1 MDHEN, CDR2 SYDVKM. The variable domain in full, completed from reference TRBV28 and TRBJ2-2, reads DVKVTQSSRYLVKRTGEKVFLECVQDMDHENMFWYRQDPGLGLRLIYFSYDVKMKEKGDIPEGYSVSREKKERFSLILESASTNQTSMYLCACGMGNTGELFFGEGSRLTVL.

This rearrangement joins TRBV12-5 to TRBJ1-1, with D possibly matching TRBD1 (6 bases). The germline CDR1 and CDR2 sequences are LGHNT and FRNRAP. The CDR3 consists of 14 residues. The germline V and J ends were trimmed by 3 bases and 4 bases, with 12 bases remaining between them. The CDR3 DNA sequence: TGTGCTAGTGGTTTCCCCGGACAGATCACTGAAGCTTTCTTT. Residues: CASGFPGQITEAFF.

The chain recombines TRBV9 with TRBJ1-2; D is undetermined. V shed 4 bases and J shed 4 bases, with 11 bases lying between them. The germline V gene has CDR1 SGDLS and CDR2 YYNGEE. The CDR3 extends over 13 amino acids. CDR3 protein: CASSREGAYGYTF. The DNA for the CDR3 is TGTGCCAGCAGCCGGGAGGGCGCCTATGGCTACACCTTC.

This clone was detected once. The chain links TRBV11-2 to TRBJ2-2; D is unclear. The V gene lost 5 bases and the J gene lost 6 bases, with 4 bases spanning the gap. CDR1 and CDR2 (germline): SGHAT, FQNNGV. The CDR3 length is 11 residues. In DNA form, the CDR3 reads TGTGCCAGCAGCCGGGCCGGGGAGCTGTTTTTT. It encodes CASSRAGELFF.

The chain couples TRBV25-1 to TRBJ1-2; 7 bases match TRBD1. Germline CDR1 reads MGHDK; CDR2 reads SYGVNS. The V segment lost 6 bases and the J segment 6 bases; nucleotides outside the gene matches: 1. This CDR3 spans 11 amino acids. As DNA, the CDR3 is TGTGCCAGCAGAGGGACAGATGGCTACACCTTC. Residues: CASRGTDGYTF.

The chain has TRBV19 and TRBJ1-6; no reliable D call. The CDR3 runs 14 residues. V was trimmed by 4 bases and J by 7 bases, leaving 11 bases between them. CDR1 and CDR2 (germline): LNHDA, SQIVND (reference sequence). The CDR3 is CASSSGPGNSPLHF. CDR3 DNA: TGTGCCAGTAGTAGTGGCCCGGGGAATTCACCCCTCCACTTT.

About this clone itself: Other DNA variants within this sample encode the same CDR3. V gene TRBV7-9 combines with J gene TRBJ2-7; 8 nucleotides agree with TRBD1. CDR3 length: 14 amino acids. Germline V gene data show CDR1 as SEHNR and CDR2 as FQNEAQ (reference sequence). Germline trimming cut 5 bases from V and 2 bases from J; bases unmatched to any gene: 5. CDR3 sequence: CASSLGTGTYEQYF. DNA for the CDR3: TGTGCCAGCAGCCTCGGGACAGGAACCTACGAGCAGTACTTC.